The 17 T cell receptor beta chains given below trace back to one sample, sequenced in a study of blood T cell repertoires in COVID-19. Only in-frame clones appear in the TCRdb table, and some are missing; sequencing was by immunoSEQ multiplex PCR. The sample includes roughly 100,000 clones, around 87% of them seen just once. The sequenced sample was peripheral blood. The receptors come from a man in his fifties or sixties with acute or convalescent COVID-19.

The chain is built from TRBV28 and TRBJ2-7; TRBD1 agrees at 12 bases. V trimming: 5 bases; J trimming: 5 bases; junction bases outside the gene matches: 4. Germline CDR1 MDHEN, CDR2 SYDVKM. The CDR3 has 14 residues. For the CDR3, the DNA is TGTGCCAGCAGTACCGGGACAGGGGGCGACGAGCAGTACTTC. Translation: CASSTGTGGDEQYF.

Here the CDR3 DNA reads TGTGCCAGCAGTCCCCCCCAGGGGTACTATGGCTACACCTTC. This sequence encodes CASSPPQGYYGYTF. The chain has TRBV28 and TRBJ1-2, with D possibly matching TRBD1 (6 bases). CDR3 length: 14 residues. Germline CDR1 reads MDHEN; CDR2 reads SYDVKM. V lost 5 bases and J lost 3, with 13 bases in between.

This clone was seen more than once but under ten times. V gene TRBV28 combines with J gene TRBJ1-3, with TRBD1 as a possible D gene (6 bases). The V end lost 1 base, the J end lost 4 bases, and 14 bases lay between the germline ends. CDR3 length: 16 residues. Germline CDR1 is MDHEN and CDR2 is SYDVKM. CDR3 coding DNA: TGTGCCAGCAGTTTATATCGGGGGGCGCGGGGAAACACCATATATTTT. Translating it yields CASSLYRGARGNTIYF.

This clone was picked up one time. V and J are TRBV11-2 and TRBJ1-1; no clear D gene. The CDR3 covers 15 residues. Germline CDR1 reads SGHAT; CDR2 reads FQNNGV. The V end was cut by 5 bases, the J end by 4 bases, with 17 bases between. The CDR3 protein is CASSLHPGRATEAFF. In DNA, the CDR3 is TGTGCCAGCAGCCTACATCCTGGGAGGGCCACTGAAGCTTTCTTT.

The chain carries TRBV10-1 and TRBJ2-3; 10 nucleotides line up with TRBD1. With 2 bases clipped from V and 5 bases from J, the junction kept 7 bases outside the gene matches. The CDR3 runs 16 residues. In germline, CDR1 is WNHNN, CDR2 SYGVQD (reference sequence). The CDR3: CASSETRQGAKDTQYF. CDR3 nucleotide sequence: TGCGCCAGCAGTGAGACTAGACAGGGGGCAAAAGATACGCAGTATTTT.

The chain is built from TRBV7-6 and TRBJ2-5, with TRBD1 identical over 7 bases. The CDR3 extends over 15 amino acids. Germline CDR1 reads SGHVS; CDR2 reads FNYEAQ. V lost 5 bases, J lost 5 bases, and 11 bases stayed unmatched. The DNA of the CDR3 is TGTGCCAGCAGCCTCAGCAGGGGGTTTTGGGAGACCCAGTACTTC. Protein product: CASSLSRGFWETQYF.

This chain links TRBV24-1 with TRBJ2-7, with 10 nucleotides matching TRBD1. Trimming at V came to 4 bases and at J to 1 base, leaving 12 bases not matched to a gene. CDR3 length: 18 residues. Looked up from germline, CDR1 is KGHDR and CDR2 is SFDVKD. CDR3 amino acids: CATSDSKLTGGSSYEQYF. CDR3 DNA sequence: TGTGCCACCAGTGACTCCAAACTGACAGGGGGCTCTTCCTACGAGCAGTACTTC.

The chain joins TRBV4-1 to TRBJ2-7; D might be TRBD1 (6 bases). V was clipped by 0 bases and J by 5 bases, with 17 bases between them. This CDR3 comprises 16 residues. The germline gives CDR1 MGHRA, CDR2 YSYEKL. In DNA, the CDR3 is TGCGCCAGCAGCCAAGAACCCCCAGGGGTTTTGAACGAGCAGTACTTC. This translates into CASSQEPPGVLNEQYF.

Concerning this clone itself: Other nucleotide sequences in the sample specify the same CDR3. The V and J genes are TRBV5-1 and TRBJ2-1; D unresolved. Germline CDR1 reads SGHRS; CDR2 reads YFSETQ. The CDR3 sequence is 11 residues long. Trimming took off 5 bases at V and 6 bases at J, with 6 bases between the two ends. The chain's CDR3 is CASSRGNEQFF. CDR3 bases: TGCGCCAGCAGTAGAGGCAATGAGCAGTTCTTC.

This chain links TRBV5-5 with TRBJ2-1; 7 positions match TRBD2. The CDR3 runs 13 residues. Trimming took 2 bases from V and 15 from J; bases not matched to a gene: 11. Germline CDR1 reads SGHKS; CDR2 reads YYEKEE (reference sequence). The CDR3 protein is CASSFEAGTALFF. The CDR3 coding sequence is TGTGCCAGCAGCTTTGAAGCGGGGACGGCTTTGTTCTTC.

V and J are TRBV27 and TRBJ2-7, with D perhaps TRBD1 (6 bases). Trimming left V 2 bases short and J 7 bases short, with 24 bases between. CDR1 is MNHEY, CDR2 SMNVEV, per germline (reference sequence). CDR3 length: 17 residues. The CDR3 region has the DNA TGTGCCAGCAGTTTAGGTAGGGGTCAGGGGCCCCTCGCTGAGCAGTACTTC. This encodes CASSLGRGQGPLAEQYF.

The chain employs TRBV7-9 and TRBJ1-2; 9 bases map to TRBD1. The germline V gene encodes CDR1 SEHNR and CDR2 FQNEAQ (reference sequence). V gave up 7 bases and J gave up 0 bases; unmatched junction bases: 9. This CDR3 is built from 16 residues. CDR3 sequence (DNA): TGTGCCAGCATCAACACCGGGACAGGGACTAACTATGGCTACACCTTC. This gives the protein CASINTGTGTNYGYTF.

This chain connects TRBV5-1 to TRBJ2-3; 8 bases are shared with TRBD1. Germline CDR1 SGHRS, CDR2 YFSETQ. The CDR3 is 14 residues long. The junction had 6 bases not matched to a gene; V was cut back by 3 bases and J by 6 bases. The CDR3 DNA sequence: TGCGCCAGCAGCTCCATACAGGGGGAGGATACGCAGTATTTT. Its translation is CASSSIQGEDTQYF.

This clone was detected once. The sample contains more than one DNA sequence encoding this CDR3. The chain employs TRBV18 and TRBJ1-5, with 9 bases matching TRBD1. Germline V gene sequence: CDR1 KGHSH, CDR2 LQKENI. The CDR3 extends over 14 amino acids. Trimming cost V 3 bases and J 7 bases; bases outside gene matches: 4. CDR3 residues: CASSPGTGNQPQHF. In DNA, the CDR3 is TGTGCCAGCTCACCGGGGACAGGGAACCAGCCCCAGCATTTT.

The chain is built from TRBV9 and TRBJ2-1; 7 nucleotides line up with TRBD2. Germline CDR1 SGDLS, CDR2 YYNGEE. The CDR3 runs 14 residues. V trimming: 0 bases; J trimming: 10 bases; junction bases outside the gene matches: 7. This chain's CDR3 is CASSVVPAGKEQFF. In DNA, the CDR3 is TGTGCCAGCAGCGTAGTTCCAGCGGGGAAGGAGCAGTTCTTC.

This clone was observed a few times. The CDR3 DNA sequence: TGTGCCAGCAGTGACAAGACTAGCGGGAGCACAGATACGCAGTATTTT. Its translation: CASSDKTSGSTDTQYF. V and J are TRBV25-1 and TRBJ2-3, with 10 bases identical to TRBD2. Germline CDR1 reads MGHDK; CDR2 reads SYGVNS. Trimming removed 3 bases from V and 0 bases from J; junction bases left unmatched: 3. The CDR3 loop spans 16 amino acids.

The V and J genes are TRBV7-6 and TRBJ2-1, with 9 bases aligning to TRBD2. V lost 1 base and J lost 7; bases outside the gene matches: 11. CDR1 SGHVS and CDR2 FNYEAQ come from the germline V gene. There are 17 residues in the CDR3. CDR3 nucleotides: TGTGCCAGCAGCTTAGGATTTGGCGGGAGGGCAGGAAATGAGCAGTTCTTC. It specifies CASSLGFGGRAGNEQFF.